These T cell receptor beta chains were read from a single sample in a study of beta chain features in type 1 diabetes. The protocol was immunoSEQ multiplex PCR, while the TCRdb copy is restricted to in-frame clones and leaves out a portion. Of 600,000 to 750,000 clones in the sample, around 11% were seen once. Sequencing input: naive CD4+ T cells from blood. Every receptor here comes from a man under 40 with type 1 diabetes. The CDR3 runs from the conserved cysteine through the conserved F or W. Each record gives: D gene, clone size, J gene, V gene, CDR3 protein, CDR3 DNA. A D gene is named only where the DNA matches it firmly. Some rows mark clone size as missing; the rest say once, few, many or name a class of expanded clone.

NA	NA	TRBJ1-2	TRBV7-9	CASSPQGIDGYTF	TGTGCCAGCAGCCCCCAGGGTATCGATGGCTACACCTTC
NA	few	TRBJ1-4	TRBV6-5	CASSYGRGSELFF	TGTGCCAGCAGTTACGGCCGGGGCTCGGAACTGTTTTTT
NA	few	TRBJ1-2	TRBV5-4	CASSLERVNYGYTF	TGTGCCAGCAGCTTGGAACGGGTTAACTATGGCTACACCTTC
NA	NA	TRBJ1-1	TRBV7-9	CASSLDRVGDTEAFF	TGTGCCAGCAGCTTAGATCGGGTTGGAGACACTGAAGCTTTCTTT
TRBD1	NA	TRBJ1-5	TRBV7-3	CASSSLNGPGQVMQRAQHF	TGTGCCAGCAGCTCACTTAATGGCCCCGGACAGGTGATGCAAAGAGCCCAGCATTTT
NA	NA	TRBJ2-5	TRBV7-2	CASSLVGPIGETQYF	TGTGCCAGCAGCTTAGTCGGGCCCATTGGGGAGACCCAGTACTTC
NA	NA	TRBJ1-1	TRBV19	CASSRSPGLETEAFF	TGTGCCAGTAGTCGATCCCCGGGTCTAGAAACTGAAGCTTTCTTT
NA	NA	TRBJ2-7	TRBV5-6	CASSLLGGGYEQYF	TGTGCCAGCAGCTTGTTGGGGGGCGGCTACGAGCAGTACTTC
NA	NA	TRBJ2-7	TRBV11-2	CASSLVRHEQYF	TGTGCCAGCAGCTTAGTTAGGCACGAGCAGTACTTC
NA	few	TRBJ1-3	TRBV13	CASSPSQGSSGNTIYF	TGTGCCAGCAGCCCATCACAGGGTAGCTCTGGAAACACCATATATTTT
NA	NA	TRBJ1-5	TRBV4-3	CASSQDPGYQPQHF	TGCGCCAGCAGCCAAGATCCAGGGTATCAGCCCCAGCATTTT
TRBD2	few	TRBJ2-1	TRBV6-5	CASRPGTSKNEQFF	TGTGCCAGCAGGCCCGGGACTAGCAAAAATGAGCAGTTCTTC
NA	NA	TRBJ1-1	TRBV27	CASSLGLAGNTEAFF	TGTGCCAGCAGTTTAGGTCTTGCGGGGAACACTGAAGCTTTCTTT
TRBD2	few	TRBJ2-7	TRBV27	CASSLTRGGGPLGSEQYF	TGTGCCAGCAGCCTTACTAGAGGCGGGGGACCCCTTGGGAGCGAGCAGTACTTC
NA	few	TRBJ1-1	TRBV13	CASSLGRGSTEAFF	TGTGCCAGCAGCTTAGGGCGGGGTTCCACTGAAGCTTTCTTT
NA	NA	TRBJ2-3	TRBV7-2	CASSLATGHTDTQYF	TGTGCCAGCAGCTTAGCGACCGGGCACACAGATACGCAGTATTTT
NA	NA	TRBJ2-7	TRBV10-3	CALSQGGNYEQYF	TGTGCCCTTTCCCAGGGGGGAAACTACGAGCAGTACTTC
NA	NA	TRBJ1-1	TRBV5-1	CASRPGAGTEAFF	TGCGCCAGCAGACCAGGGGCAGGCACTGAAGCTTTCTTT
NA	NA	TRBJ1-6	TRBV9	CASSARASDNSPLHF	TGTGCCAGCAGCGCCAGGGCGTCGGATAATTCACCCCTCCACTTT
TRBD1	few	TRBJ1-4	TRBV5-1	CASSTGQVGNEKLFF	TGCGCCAGCAGCACGGGACAGGTTGGGAATGAAAAACTGTTTTTT
TRBD1	NA	TRBJ2-5	TRBV5-1	CASSIDRGQETQYF	TGCGCCAGCAGCATCGACAGGGGGCAAGAGACCCAGTACTTC
TRBD1	NA	TRBJ2-7	TRBV28	CASNPGQGAYEQYF	TGTGCCAGCAATCCGGGACAGGGAGCGTACGAGCAGTACTTC
NA	NA	TRBJ2-2	TRBV4-3	CASSQHTGELFF	TGCGCCAGCAGCCAGCACACCGGGGAGCTGTTTTTT
NA	NA	TRBJ1-3	TRBV9	CASSGTDNSGNTIYF	TGTGCCAGCAGCGGCACAGACAACTCTGGAAACACCATATATTTT
NA	few	TRBJ1-1	TRBV15	CATSRGLDEAFF	TGTGCCACCAGCAGGGGCTTGGATGAAGCTTTCTTT
NA	few	TRBJ2-1	TRBV4-2	CASSPEKQAYNEQFF	TGTGCCAGCAGCCCGGAAAAACAGGCCTACAATGAGCAGTTCTTC
NA	NA	TRBJ1-2	TRBV4-3	CASSQEIRPAGSGYTF	TGCGCCAGCAGCCAAGAAATCCGCCCGGCGGGCTCTGGCTACACCTTC
NA	NA	TRBJ1-6	TRBV30	CAWSGQGHSPLHF	TGTGCCTGGAGTGGGCAGGGTCACTCACCCCTCCACTTT
NA	NA	TRBJ2-1	TRBV11-2	CASSSISSSYNEQFF	TGTGCCAGCAGCTCCATTAGTAGCTCCTACAATGAGCAGTTCTTC
NA	few	TRBJ1-1	TRBV14	CASSLQGGTEAFF	TGTGCCAGCAGCCTTCAGGGTGGAACTGAAGCTTTCTTT